Listed here are 22 T cell receptor beta chains from one sample, sequenced in a study of blood T cell repertoires in COVID-19. Profiled with immunoSEQ multiplex PCR; TCRdb holds only in-frame clones, not every one. The sample yields 300,000 to 450,000 clones, more than 70% seen once. The sequencing input was peripheral blood. These receptors came from an older woman with COVID-19, enrolled during active disease.

This chain uses TRBV19 with TRBJ1-6; 10 bases are a match to TRBD1. The V gene's germline CDR1 is LNHDA and CDR2 SQIVND (reference sequence). The trim removed 5 bases at V and 7 bases at J, leaving 11 bases unmatched. The CDR3 runs 17 residues. CDR3 sequence (DNA): TGTGCCAGTAGTCCAAAGACAGGGGGCTTTAGCAATTCACCCCTCCACTTT. Encoded protein: CASSPKTGGFSNSPLHF.

This rearrangement joins TRBV6-6 to TRBJ1-3, with 7 nucleotides matching TRBD1. Germline lookup yields CDR1 MNHNY and CDR2 SVGAGI (reference sequence). The CDR3 sequence is 16 residues long. J gave up 8 bases and V 7 bases, and 17 bases lay outside the gene matches. The CDR3 nucleotides are TGTGCCAGCACCAAACCCGGACAGGTTATGGGTTACACCATATATTTT. It codes for CASTKPGQVMGYTIYF.

The chain carries TRBV6-2 or TRBV6-3 and TRBJ2-7; weak D call: TRBD2 (7 bases). The CDR3 sequence is 15 residues long. Trimming shortened V by 0 bases and J by 1 base, and 10 bases separated the two germline ends. CDR1 and CDR2 (germline): MNHEY, SVGEGT. The CDR3 DNA reads as TGTGCCAGCAGTTACTCGAAGGGGGGGTCCTACGAGCAGTACTTC. This sequence encodes CASSYSKGGSYEQYF.

This rearrangement joins TRBV19 to TRBJ1-2; D might be TRBD1 (5 bases). This CDR3 region has 15 residues. CDR1 is LNHDA, CDR2 SQIVND, per germline (reference sequence). V was pared by 4 bases and J by 3 bases, with 15 bases between. DNA for the CDR3: TGTGCCAGTAGTAGGCCAGGGATCGTTCACTATGGCTACACCTTC. This codes for CASSRPGIVHYGYTF.

The chain joins TRBV7-8 to TRBJ1-2; maybe TRBD1 (5 bases). The germline CDR1 and CDR2 sequences are SGHVS and FQNEAQ. V was shortened by 3 bases and J by 6 bases, with 11 bases between the two germline ends. The CDR3 sequence is 13 residues long. The CDR3 nucleotides read TGTGCCAGCAGCTTTGACAGAACCCATGGCTACACCTTC. It is translated as CASSFDRTHGYTF. The full variable domain, its missing parts supplied by reference TRBV7-8 and TRBJ1-2, is GAGVSQSPRYKVAKRGQDVALRCDPISGHVSLFWYQQALGQGPEFLTYFQNEAQLDKSGLPSDRFFAERPEGSVSTLKIQRTQQEDSAVYLCASSFDRTHGYTFGSGTRLTVV.

The genes are TRBV5-1 and TRBJ1-4; D uncertain. The germline gives CDR1 SGHRS, CDR2 YFSETQ. V gave up 0 bases and J gave up 8 bases, with 8 bases separating them. The CDR3 runs 13 residues. Here the CDR3 DNA reads TGCGCCAGCAGCTTGGCCGGTTCGGAAAAACTGTTTTTT. It specifies CASSLAGSEKLFF. Full variable domain (remainder filled in from reference TRBV5-1 and TRBJ1-4): KAGVTQTPRYLIKTRGQQVTLSCSPISGHRSVSWYQQTPGQGLQFLFEYFSETQRNKGNFPGRFSGRQFSNSRSEMNVSTLELGDSALYLCASSLAGSEKLFFGSGTQLSVL.

The chain combines TRBV10-2 with TRBJ2-5, with D maybe TRBD1 (6 bases). Germline assignment: CDR1 WSHSY and CDR2 SAAADI. The CDR3 runs to 15 residues. V lost 2 bases to trimming and J lost 6 bases, with 16 bases between them. CDR3 in amino acids: CASSEPRWGLQTQYF. CDR3 DNA: TGCGCCAGCAGTGAGCCCCGGTGGGGGCTTCAGACCCAGTACTTC.

This clone showed up many times. The rearrangement links TRBV5-4 to TRBJ1-2; 9 bases map to TRBD1. This CDR3 region has 15 residues. From germline, CDR1 is SGHNT and CDR2 YYREEE (reference sequence). Trimming at V came to 0 bases and at J to 4 bases, leaving 4 bases not matched to a gene. In DNA, the CDR3 is TGTGCCAGCAGCTTGGGGGACAGGGCGACCTATGGCTACACCTTC. It encodes CASSLGDRATYGYTF. Full variable domain (outside the CDR3, taken from reference TRBV5-4 and TRBJ1-2): ETGVTQSPTHLIKTRGQQVTLRCSSQSGHNTVSWYQQALGQGPQFIFQYYREEENGRGNFPPRFSGLQFPNYSSELNVNALELDDSALYLCASSLGDRATYGYTFGSGTRLTVV.

The chain is built from TRBV2 and TRBJ2-3, with D maybe TRBD1 (5 bases). This CDR3 has 12 residues. Trimming cost V 2 bases and J 10 bases, with 10 bases left between them. Germline CDR1 reads SNHLY; CDR2 reads FYNNEI. The CDR3 protein is CASSESGAAQYF. CDR3 nucleotide sequence: TGTGCCAGCAGTGAAAGTGGGGCCGCGCAGTATTTT.

The table lists this clone with many counts. The rearrangement joins TRBV4-1 to TRBJ2-2, with 10 bases matching TRBD2. Trimming at V came to 4 bases and at J to 0 bases, leaving 2 bases not matched to a gene. The length of the CDR3 is 16 residues. The germline CDR1 and CDR2 sequences are MGHRA and YSYEKL. CDR3 residues: CASSPAGGPNTGELFF. As DNA, the CDR3 is TGCGCCAGCAGCCCAGCGGGGGGGCCGAACACCGGGGAGCTGTTTTTT.

The chain joins TRBV18 to TRBJ1-6; 10 nucleotides line up with TRBD1. V was clipped by 6 bases and J by 6 bases; unmatched bases: 5. The V gene's germline CDR1 is KGHSH and CDR2 LQKENI. The CDR3 totals 15 residues. The CDR3 reads CASSADRGPNSPLHF. The DNA for the CDR3 is TGTGCCAGCTCGGCAGACAGGGGGCCTAATTCACCCCTCCACTTT.

The rearrangement links TRBV18 to TRBJ1-1, with a possible D match to TRBD1 (6 bases). The CDR3 is made up of 14 amino acids. Looked up from germline, CDR1 is KGHSH and CDR2 is LQKENI. V gave up 6 bases and J gave up 1 base, with 12 bases separating them. The CDR3 nucleotides are TGTGCCAGCTCCGCGAAACAGGGGAACACTGAAGCTTTCTTT. This gives the protein CASSAKQGNTEAFF. The full variable domain, its missing parts supplied by reference TRBV18 and TRBJ1-1, is NAGVMQNPRHLVRRRGQEARLRCSPMKGHSHVYWYRQLPEEGLKFMVYLQKENIIDESGMPKERFSAEFPKEGPSILRIQQVVRGDSAAYFCASSAKQGNTEAFFGQGTRLTVV.

The genes are TRBV11-2 and TRBJ1-3; D unresolved. Germline-derived CDR1 and CDR2 are SGHAT and FQNNGV. The V and J ends lost 1 base and 3 bases respectively, with 7 bases between them. The CDR3 has 14 amino acids. The CDR3 DNA sequence: TGTGCCAGCAGCTTAGCGGGGTTTGGAAACACCATATATTTT. Translated, it gives CASSLAGFGNTIYF.

In the case of this clone: One junction end does not reproduce the germline sequence, and a read error may be involved. The identical CDR3 is also encoded by other nucleotide sequences in the sample. The chain employs TRBV9 and TRBJ2-7; 10 bases are a match to TRBD1. The CDR3 has 15 residues. CDR1 and CDR2 (germline): SGDLS, YYNGEE. In DNA, the CDR3 is TGTGCCAGCAGTTTGGGACAGGGGAGCGCCGACGAGCAGTATTTC. Its translation: CASSLGQGSADEQYF.

V is TRBV27 and J is TRBJ1-4, with 9 bases identical to TRBD1. Unmatched junction bases numbered 4, after V lost 5 bases and J lost 3 bases. The germline V gene encodes CDR1 MNHEY and CDR2 SMNVEV (reference sequence). This CDR3 is built from 15 residues. CDR3 in DNA: TGTGCCAGCAGTCCTGGACAGGGGCCTAATGAAAAACTGTTTTTT. This sequence encodes CASSPGQGPNEKLFF. Full variable domain (remainder filled in from reference TRBV27 and TRBJ1-4): EAQVTQNPRYLITVTGKKLTVTCSQNMNHEYMSWYRQDPGLGLRQIYYSMNVEVTDKGDVPEGYKVSRKEKRNFPLILESPSPNQTSLYFCASSPGQGPNEKLFFGSGTQLSVL.

This chain links TRBV28 with TRBJ2-1, with 9 bases aligning to TRBD1. Trimming cost V 6 bases and J 4 bases; bases outside gene matches: 13. The CDR3 consists of 17 residues. Germline V gene data show CDR1 as MDHEN and CDR2 as SYDVKM. This CDR3 is CASSTNQGTGRYNEQFF. CDR3 coding DNA: TGTGCCAGCAGCACAAACCAGGGGACAGGGCGGTACAATGAGCAGTTCTTC. Complete variable domain (other parts from reference TRBV28 and TRBJ2-1): DVKVTQSSRYLVKRTGEKVFLECVQDMDHENMFWYRQDPGLGLRLIYFSYDVKMKEKGDIPEGYSVSREKKERFSLILESASTNQTSMYLCASSTNQGTGRYNEQFFGPGTRLTVL.

The V and J genes are TRBV10-3 and TRBJ1-2; no firm D call. The CDR3 covers 12 residues. V lost 0 bases, J lost 8 bases, and 7 bases lay in between. Germline V CDR1 and CDR2: ENHRY, SYGVKD. The CDR3: CAISESNRGYTF. In DNA form, the CDR3 reads TGTGCCATCAGTGAGTCCAACAGAGGCTACACCTTC.

This chain connects TRBV2 to TRBJ2-3; 11 positions agree with TRBD2. The junction had 7 bases not matched to a gene; V was cut back by 7 bases and J by 4 bases. Germline-derived CDR1 and CDR2 are SNHLY and FYNNEI. The CDR3 has 15 amino acids. The CDR3 spells CASTLAGGRADTQYF. In DNA, the CDR3 is TGTGCCAGCACCTTAGCGGGGGGGCGGGCAGATACGCAGTATTTT. The variable domain in full, with the rest retrieved from reference TRBV2 and TRBJ2-3, is EPEVTQTPSHQVTQMGQEVILRCVPISNHLYFYWYRQILGQKVEFLVSFYNNEISEKSEIFDDQFSVERPDGSNFTLKIRSTKLEDSAMYFCASTLAGGRADTQYFGPGTRLTVL.

The rearrangement uses TRBV28 and TRBJ2-5; D perhaps matches TRBD2 (6 bases). The germline V and J ends were trimmed by 7 bases and 0 bases, with 15 bases remaining between them. CDR1 is MDHEN and CDR2 is SYDVKM in the germline V gene. CDR3 length: 15 amino acids. Here the CDR3 DNA reads TGTGCCAGCACTTCATCGGGGAGGTACCAAGAGACCCAGTACTTC. Residues: CASTSSGRYQETQYF.

V usage is TRBV30 and J usage is TRBJ1-6, with D tentatively TRBD1 (5 bases). The germline V and J ends were trimmed by 0 bases and 7 bases, with 13 bases remaining between them. Germline CDR1 and CDR2: GTSNPN and SVGIG (reference sequence). This CDR3 is 15 amino acids long. The CDR3 loop reads CAWSVQEGWNSPLHF. CDR3 sequence (DNA): TGTGCCTGGAGTGTACAGGAGGGGTGGAATTCACCCCTCCACTTT.

The gene calls are TRBV7-8 and TRBJ1-2; D is unresolved. V was shortened by 2 bases and J by 5 bases, with 9 bases between the two germline ends. There are 13 residues in the CDR3. Germline CDR1 SGHVS, CDR2 FQNEAQ. CDR3 sequence: CASSLTGKYGYTF. The CDR3 coding sequence is TGTGCCAGCAGCTTAACCGGGAAGTATGGCTACACCTTC.

The chain carries TRBV6-2 or TRBV6-3 and TRBJ2-2; a possible D gene is TRBD2 (6 bases). The CDR3 covers 13 residues. Per the germline V gene, CDR1 is MNHEY and CDR2 is SVGEGT. The V end lost 4 bases, the J end lost 6 bases, and 9 bases lay between the germline ends. Written as DNA, the CDR3 is TGTGCCAGCAGTTTCTTAGCGGCCGGGGAGCTGTTTTTT. Its protein is CASSFLAAGELFF.